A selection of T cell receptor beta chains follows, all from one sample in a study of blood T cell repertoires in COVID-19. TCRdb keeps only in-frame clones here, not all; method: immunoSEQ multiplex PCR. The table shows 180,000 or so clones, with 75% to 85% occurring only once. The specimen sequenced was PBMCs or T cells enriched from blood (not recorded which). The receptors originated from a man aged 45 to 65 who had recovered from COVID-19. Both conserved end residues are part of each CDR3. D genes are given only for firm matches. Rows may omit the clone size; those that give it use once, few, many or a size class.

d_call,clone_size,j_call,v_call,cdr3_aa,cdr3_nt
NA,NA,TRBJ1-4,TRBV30,CAWSVLGGFSEKLFF,TGTGCCTGGAGTGTACTGGGAGGGTTTAGTGAAAAACTGTTTTTT
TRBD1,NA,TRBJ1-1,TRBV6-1,CASSDTGQINTEAFF,TGTGCCAGCAGTGACACGGGACAGATAAACACTGAAGCTTTCTTT
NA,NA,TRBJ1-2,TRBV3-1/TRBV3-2,CASSQDRRYGYTF,TGTGCCAGCAGCCAAGACAGGCGCTATGGCTACACCTTC
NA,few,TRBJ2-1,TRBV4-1,CASYEGRGGSGEQFF,TGCGCCAGCTATGAAGGAAGGGGGGGATCCGGTGAGCAGTTCTTC
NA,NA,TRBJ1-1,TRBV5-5,CASSWTEMNTEAFF,TGTGCCAGCAGCTGGACAGAGATGAACACTGAAGCTTTCTTT
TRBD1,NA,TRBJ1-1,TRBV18,CASSPSHRGGRSEAFF,TGTGCCAGCTCACCATCTCACAGGGGCGGACGATCTGAAGCTTTCTTT
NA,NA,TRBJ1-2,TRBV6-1,CASSEGSGWSYGYTF,TGTGCCAGCAGTGAAGGGTCAGGGTGGTCCTATGGCTACACCTTC
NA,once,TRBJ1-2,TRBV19,CASIQGPYYGYTF,TGTGCCAGTATCCAGGGTCCTTACTATGGCTACACCTTC
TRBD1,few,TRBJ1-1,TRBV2,CATGQEITQAFF,TGTGCCACCGGACAGGAGATAACCCAAGCTTTCTTT
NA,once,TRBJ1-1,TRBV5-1,CASSVQRSTRQQAFF,TGCGCCAGCAGCGTACAACGTTCGACAAGGCAACAAGCTTTCTTT
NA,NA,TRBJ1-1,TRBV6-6,CASSKMQGATEAFF,TGTGCCAGCAGTAAAATGCAGGGCGCCACTGAAGCTTTCTTT
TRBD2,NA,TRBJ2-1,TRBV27,CASSLSRLAGHNEQFF,TGTGCCAGCAGTTTATCGCGGCTAGCGGGGCACAATGAGCAGTTCTTC
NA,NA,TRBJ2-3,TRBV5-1,CASSDRQGGLYF,TGCGCCAGCAGCGACAGACAGGGAGGACTGTATTTT
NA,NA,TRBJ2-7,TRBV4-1,CASSHRDEQYF,TGCGCCAGCAGCCACAGGGACGAGCAGTACTTC
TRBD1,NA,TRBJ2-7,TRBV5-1,CASSQGQGQSYEQYF,TGCGCCAGCAGCCAGGGACAGGGCCAGTCCTACGAGCAGTACTTC
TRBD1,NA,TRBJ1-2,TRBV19,CASSTRQGDYGYTF,TGTGCCAGTAGTACCCGACAGGGAGACTATGGCTACACCTTC